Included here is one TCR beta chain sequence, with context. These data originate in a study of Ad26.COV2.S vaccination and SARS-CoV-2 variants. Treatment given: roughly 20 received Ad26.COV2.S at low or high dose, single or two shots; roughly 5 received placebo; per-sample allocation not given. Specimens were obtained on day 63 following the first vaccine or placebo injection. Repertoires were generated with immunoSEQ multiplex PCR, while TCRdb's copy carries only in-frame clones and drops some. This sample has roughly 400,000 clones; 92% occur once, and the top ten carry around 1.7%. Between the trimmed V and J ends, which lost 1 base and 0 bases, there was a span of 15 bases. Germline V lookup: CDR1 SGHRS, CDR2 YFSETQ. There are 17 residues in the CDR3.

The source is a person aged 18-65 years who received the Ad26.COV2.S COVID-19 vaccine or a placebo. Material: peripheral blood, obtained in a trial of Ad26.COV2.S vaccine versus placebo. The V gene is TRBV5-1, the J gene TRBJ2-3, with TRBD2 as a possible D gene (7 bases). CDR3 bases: TGCGCCAGCAGCTTGAACCTCCGGGGGGCAAGCACAGATACGCAGTATTTT. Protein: CASSLNLRGASTDTQYF.